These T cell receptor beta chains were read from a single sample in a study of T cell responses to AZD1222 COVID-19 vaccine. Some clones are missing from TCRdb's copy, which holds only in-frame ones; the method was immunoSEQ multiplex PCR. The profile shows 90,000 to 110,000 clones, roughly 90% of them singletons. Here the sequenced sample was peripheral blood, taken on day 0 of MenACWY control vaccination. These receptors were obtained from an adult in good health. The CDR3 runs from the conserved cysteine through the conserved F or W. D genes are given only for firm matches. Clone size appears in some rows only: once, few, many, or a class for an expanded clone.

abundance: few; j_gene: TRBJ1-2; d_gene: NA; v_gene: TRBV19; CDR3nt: TGTGCCAGTAGTATTGAATCTCCGACAGTTGGATATGGCTACACCTTC; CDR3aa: CASSIESPTVGYGYTF
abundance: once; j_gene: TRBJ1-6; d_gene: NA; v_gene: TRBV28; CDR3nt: TGTGCCAGCAGTTTTGTTCTTCCTTCACCCCTCCACTTT; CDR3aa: CASSFVLPSPLHF
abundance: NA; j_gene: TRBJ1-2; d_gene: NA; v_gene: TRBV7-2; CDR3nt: TGTGCCAGCAGCCTAGGGCAGGGAGTTAACTATGGCTACACCTTC; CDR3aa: CASSLGQGVNYGYTF
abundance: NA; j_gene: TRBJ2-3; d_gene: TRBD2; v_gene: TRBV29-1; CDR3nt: TGCAGCGTTGGGACTAGCGGGGGAAACACAGATACGCAGTATTTT; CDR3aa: CSVGTSGGNTDTQYF
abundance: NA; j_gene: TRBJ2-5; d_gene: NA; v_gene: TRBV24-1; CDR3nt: TGTGCCACCAGTGACCCGGGCAACCAAGAGACCCAGTACTTC; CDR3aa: CATSDPGNQETQYF
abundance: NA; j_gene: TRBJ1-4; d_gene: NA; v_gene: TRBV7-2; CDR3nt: TGTGCCAGCAGCCCCCTCGGGTCTCTTAATGAAAAACTGTTTTTT; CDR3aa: CASSPLGSLNEKLFF
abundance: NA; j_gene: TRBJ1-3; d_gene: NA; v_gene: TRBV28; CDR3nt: TGTGCCAGCAGTTTCCAAGGACACCTCTCTGGAAACACCATATATTTT; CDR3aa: CASSFQGHLSGNTIYF
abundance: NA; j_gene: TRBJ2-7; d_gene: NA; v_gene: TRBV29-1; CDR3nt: TGCAGCGTTGAATTGTCACAGGCCTACGAGCAGTACTTC; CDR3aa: CSVELSQAYEQYF
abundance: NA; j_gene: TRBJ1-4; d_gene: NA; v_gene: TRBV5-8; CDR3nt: TGTGCCAGCAGCTTTTTCAGGGATTGGGAAAAACTGTTTTTT; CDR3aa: CASSFFRDWEKLFF
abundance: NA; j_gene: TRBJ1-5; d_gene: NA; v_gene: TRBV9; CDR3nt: TGTGCCAGCAGCGTAGTGGACGTCGGAGAATCCCAGTTCAATCAGCCCCAGCATTTT; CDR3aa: CASSVVDVGESQFNQPQHF
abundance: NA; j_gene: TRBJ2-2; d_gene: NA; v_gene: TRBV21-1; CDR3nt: TGTGCCAGCAGCCCTGACAGGCCGGCGGCTAACACCGGGGAGCTGTTTTTT; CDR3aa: CASSPDRPAANTGELFF
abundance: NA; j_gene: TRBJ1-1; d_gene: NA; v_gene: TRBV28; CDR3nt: TGTGCCAGCAGTGCGGACTCTCCGAGGGCTGAAGCTTTCTTT; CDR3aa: CASSADSPRAEAFF
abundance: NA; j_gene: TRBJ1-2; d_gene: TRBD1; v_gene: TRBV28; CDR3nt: TGTGCCACCACCTTCTCCGGGACAGGGGTTCTTGGCTACACCTTC; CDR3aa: CATTFSGTGVLGYTF
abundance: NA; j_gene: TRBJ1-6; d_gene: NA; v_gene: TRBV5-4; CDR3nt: TGTGCCAGCAGCTTGGACAGTAATTCACCCCTCCACTTT; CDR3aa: CASSLDSNSPLHF
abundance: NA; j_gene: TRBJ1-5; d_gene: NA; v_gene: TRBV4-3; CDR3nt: TGCGCCAGCAGCCAAGATGGAACAGCCAATCAGCCCCAGCATTTT; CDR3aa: CASSQDGTANQPQHF
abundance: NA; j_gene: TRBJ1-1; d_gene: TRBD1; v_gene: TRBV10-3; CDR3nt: TGTGCCATCAGGGGTGGGACAGGGGATCTGGCTGAAGCTTTCTTT; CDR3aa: CAIRGGTGDLAEAFF
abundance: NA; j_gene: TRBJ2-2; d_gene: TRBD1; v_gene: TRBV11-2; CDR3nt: TGTGCCAGCAGCGCCCACAGGGGAACAAACACCGGGGAGCTGTTTTTT; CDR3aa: CASSAHRGTNTGELFF
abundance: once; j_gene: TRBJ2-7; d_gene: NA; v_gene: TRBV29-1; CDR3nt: TGCAGCGTTGAACTAGGCAGAGACTACGAGCAGTACTTC; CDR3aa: CSVELGRDYEQYF
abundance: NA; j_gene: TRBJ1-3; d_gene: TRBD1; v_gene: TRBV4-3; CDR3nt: TGCGCCAGCAGCCAACAGACAGGGGTGCTTGGAAACACCATATATTTT; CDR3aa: CASSQQTGVLGNTIYF
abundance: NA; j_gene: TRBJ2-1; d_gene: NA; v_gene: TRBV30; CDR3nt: TGTGCCTGGAGGGGGAGCGCCCCTTCGGAGCAGTTCTTC; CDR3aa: CAWRGSAPSEQFF
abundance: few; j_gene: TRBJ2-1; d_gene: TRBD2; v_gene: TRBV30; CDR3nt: TGTGCCTGGAGTGTAGCGGGAGGCCCAGGGTCTGGGCAGTTCTTC; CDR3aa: CAWSVAGGPGSGQFF
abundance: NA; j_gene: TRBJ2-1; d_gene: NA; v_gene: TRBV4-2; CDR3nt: TGTGCCAGCAGCCAAGAGGTATTCAATGAGCAGTTCTTC; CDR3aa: CASSQEVFNEQFF
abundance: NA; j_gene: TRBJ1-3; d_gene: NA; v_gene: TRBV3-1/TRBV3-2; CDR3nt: TGTGCCAGCAGCCAACGCCTCGGCTCTGGAAACACCATATATTTT; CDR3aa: CASSQRLGSGNTIYF
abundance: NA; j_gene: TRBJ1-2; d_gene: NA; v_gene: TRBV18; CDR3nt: TGTGCCAGCTCACCAGCGGGGGACTCGAGGAGCTACACCTTC; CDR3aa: CASSPAGDSRSYTF
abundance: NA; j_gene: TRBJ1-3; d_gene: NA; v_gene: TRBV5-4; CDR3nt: TGTGCCAGCACCTCCGGGGGGGCGAGCTCTGGAAACACCATATATTTT; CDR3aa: CASTSGGASSGNTIYF
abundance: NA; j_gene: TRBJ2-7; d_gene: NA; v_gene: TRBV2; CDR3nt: TGTGCCAGCACTGGTGACGAGCAGTACTTC; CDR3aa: CASTGDEQYF
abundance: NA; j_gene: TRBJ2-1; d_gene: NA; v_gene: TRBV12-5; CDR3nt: TGTGCTAGTGCCTTTTCTGTCCAGGGTATCCACAATGAGCAGTTCTTC; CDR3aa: CASAFSVQGIHNEQFF
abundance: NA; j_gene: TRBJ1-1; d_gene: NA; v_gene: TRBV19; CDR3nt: TGTGCCAGTAGTGACGCAAGTAGATTGAACACTGAAGCTTTCTTT; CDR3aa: CASSDASRLNTEAFF
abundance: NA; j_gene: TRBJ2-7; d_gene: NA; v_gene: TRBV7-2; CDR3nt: TGTGCCAGCAGCCGTGGGACATTTCCCTACGAGCAGTACTTC; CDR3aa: CASSRGTFPYEQYF
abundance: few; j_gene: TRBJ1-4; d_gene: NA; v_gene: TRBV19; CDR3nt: TGTGCCAGTAGTATAGTTAGTGTTGGAGAACTGTTTTTT; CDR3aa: CASSIVSVGELFF
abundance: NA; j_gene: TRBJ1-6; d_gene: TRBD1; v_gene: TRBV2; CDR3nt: TGTGCCAGCGGGACAGAGGGGAGCTCCTATAATTCACCCCTCCACTTT; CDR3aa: CASGTEGSSYNSPLHF
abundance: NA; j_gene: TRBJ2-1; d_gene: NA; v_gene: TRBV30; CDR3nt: TGTGCCTGGAGTGTACTTACAGGGGGGGAAAGTGGACAGTTCTTC; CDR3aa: CAWSVLTGGESGQFF
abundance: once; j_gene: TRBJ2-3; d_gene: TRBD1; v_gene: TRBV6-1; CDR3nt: TGTGCCAGCAGTGAACCGGGACAGGGAACAGATACGCAGTATTTT; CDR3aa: CASSEPGQGTDTQYF
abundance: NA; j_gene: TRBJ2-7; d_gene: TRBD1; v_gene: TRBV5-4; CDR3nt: TGTGCCAGCAGCTTCAGGGGGATATCGGTCGAGCAGTACTTC; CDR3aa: CASSFRGISVEQYF
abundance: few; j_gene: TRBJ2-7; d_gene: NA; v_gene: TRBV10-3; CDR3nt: TGTGCCATCAGTGAGGGCCTCTCCTACGAGCAGTACTTC; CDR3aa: CAISEGLSYEQYF
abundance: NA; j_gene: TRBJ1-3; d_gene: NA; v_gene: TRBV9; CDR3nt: TGTGCCAGCAGCGCGCAACCGGGAGCTGGAAACACCATATATTTT; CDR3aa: CASSAQPGAGNTIYF
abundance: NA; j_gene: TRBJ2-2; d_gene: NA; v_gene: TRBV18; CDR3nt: TGTGCCAGCTCACCTCGGACCGGGCGCACCGGGGAGCTGTTTTTT; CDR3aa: CASSPRTGRTGELFF
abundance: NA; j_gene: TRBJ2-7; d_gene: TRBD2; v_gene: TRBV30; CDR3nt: TGTGCCTGGAGTGAGGGACTAGCTGCGGACGAGCAGTACTTC; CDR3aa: CAWSEGLAADEQYF
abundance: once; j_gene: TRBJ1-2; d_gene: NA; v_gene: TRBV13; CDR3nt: TGTGCCAGCAGCTTAGTGGAGGAAGATCTCACCTTC; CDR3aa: CASSLVEEDLTF
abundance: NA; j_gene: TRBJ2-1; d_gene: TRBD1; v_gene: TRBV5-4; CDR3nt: TGTGCCAGCAGCTTGTTCCAGGGGGCAATCAATGAGCAGTTCTTC; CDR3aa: CASSLFQGAINEQFF
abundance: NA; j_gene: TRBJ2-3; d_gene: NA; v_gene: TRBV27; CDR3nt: TGTGCCAGCAGTCAGACAGGCACAGATACGCAGTATTTT; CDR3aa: CASSQTGTDTQYF
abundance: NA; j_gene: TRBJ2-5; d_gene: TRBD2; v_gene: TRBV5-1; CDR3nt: TGCGCCAGCAGTGGCGGGGGGGACCAAGAGACCCAGTACTTC; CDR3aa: CASSGGGDQETQYF
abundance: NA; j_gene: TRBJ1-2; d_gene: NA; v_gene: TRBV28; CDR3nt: TGTGCCAGCAGTTTACTATTAGTCTATGGCTACACCTTC; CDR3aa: CASSLLLVYGYTF
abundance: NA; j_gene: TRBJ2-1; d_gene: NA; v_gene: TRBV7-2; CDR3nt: TGTGCCAGCAGCTTCCGGCAGGAGTACAATGAGCAGTTCTTC; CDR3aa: CASSFRQEYNEQFF
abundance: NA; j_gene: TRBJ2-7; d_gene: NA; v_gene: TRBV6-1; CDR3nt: TGTGCCAGCAGTGATGTGAGGTACGACTACGAGCAGTACTTC; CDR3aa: CASSDVRYDYEQYF
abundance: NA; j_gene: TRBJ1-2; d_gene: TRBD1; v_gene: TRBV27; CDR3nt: TGTGCCAGCCGAGGGACAGGGGAGTATGGCTACACCTTC; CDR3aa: CASRGTGEYGYTF
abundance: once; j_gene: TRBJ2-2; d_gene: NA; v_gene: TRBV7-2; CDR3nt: TGTGCCAGCAGCTCTCTTAACACCGGGGAGCTGTTTTTT; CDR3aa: CASSSLNTGELFF
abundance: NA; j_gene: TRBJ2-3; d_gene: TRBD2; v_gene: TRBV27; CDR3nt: TGTGCCAGCAGTCCGGGGGGTTACACAGATACGCAGTATTTT; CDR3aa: CASSPGGYTDTQYF
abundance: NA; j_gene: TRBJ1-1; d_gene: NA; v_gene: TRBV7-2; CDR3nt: TGTGCCAGCAGATACGGCGATGGGGGTAAAGCTTTCTTT; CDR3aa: CASRYGDGGKAFF